Listed here is a single T cell receptor beta chain. The data stem from a study of blood T cell repertoires in COVID-19. The CDR3 extends over 10 amino acids. The germline gives CDR1 GTSNPN, CDR2 SVGIG (reference sequence). The V end lost 8 bases, the J end lost 8 bases, and 12 bases lay between the germline ends. Sequenced by immunoSEQ multiplex PCR; TCRdb stores in-frame clones only, minus some. The sample shows around 170,000 clones, around 80% of them seen only once. In assigning cohorts, the study relied on participant-reported clinical history. A COVID-19 case had been met by exposed participants during the 2 weeks before study entry.

The sequencing sample was made of PBMCs or T cells enriched from blood (not recorded which). The chain joins TRBV30 to TRBJ1-2; D is unresolved. This TCR was recovered from a man in his fifties or sixties who had been exposed to COVID-19. Here the CDR3 reads CAAWAVGYTF. In DNA form, the CDR3 reads TGTGCCGCTTGGGCAGTCGGCTACACCTTC.